The text below deals with one TCR beta chain. Its antigen is currently unknown. Specified treatment: approximately nine-day PBMC culture with coronavirus spike peptide pools or control peptides (ViraFEST assay). These data are taken from a study of vaccination and CD4 T cells after COVID-19. Study-level background: Sampling that followed vaccination took place a median about 75 days after dose two, within a range of 14 to 241.

Per the germline V gene, CDR1 is KGHDR and CDR2 is SFDVKD. CDR3 length equals 14 residues. V gave up 9 bases and J gave up 5 bases; unmatched junction bases: 3. The Oncomine TCR Beta short-read assay sequenced DNA from cultured CD4+ T cells. Via MiXCR, TCRdb re-called the PCR reads, giving one row per CDR3 protein. The data show 20,000 to 25,000 distinct CDR3 sequences, 65% to 70% seen once. This receptor was identified in a human donor who had recovered from COVID-19. The rearrangement joins TRBV24-1 to TRBJ2-2; TRBD1 matches 12 bases. Sequencing input: CD4+ T cells from blood, cultured in vitro. As DNA, the CDR3 is TGTGCCACCGCGGGACAGGGGGCTACCGGGGAGCTGTTTTTT. Its protein is CATAGQGATGELFF.